This is a list of T cell receptor beta chains from one sample in a study of T cells in Graves' hyperthyroidism and ophthalmopathy. Each CDR3 protein gets one entry after TCRdb re-called the multiplex PCR reads with MiXCR. The sample lists fewer than 450,000 distinct CDR3 sequences; about a sixth were seen once. The sequenced sample was blood. These receptors all stem from a woman younger than 45 with Graves' hyperthyroidism that later progressed to Graves' ophthalmopathy. Each CDR3 is given without its conserved first and last residue. Fields, in order: CDR3 length, V gene, J gene, CDR3 protein.

>12|TRBV6-2/TRBV6-3|TRBJ2-1
AIAMSGRSHEQF
>13|TRBV10-2|TRBJ2-7
ASSEVGLATGEQY
>12|TRBV6-5|TRBJ2-6
ASSSSDGANVLT
>12|TRBV25-1|TRBJ2-1
ASSLLAWSDEQF
>14|TRBV12-3/TRBV12-4|TRBJ2-2
ASSFWAAVNTGELF
>12|TRBV4-1|TRBJ2-7
ASSQVLGTYEQY
>11|TRBV29-1|TRBJ2-5
SCGLGGWETQY
>13|TRBV5-1|TRBJ1-1
ASSWDSTLSTEAF
>11|TRBV6-4|TRBJ1-1
ASSARDRSEAF
>11|TRBV20-1|TRBJ1-2
SHPPRDNYGYT
>16|TRBV9|TRBJ1-2
ASNKRGIGQPANYGYT
>14|TRBV28|TRBJ2-4
ASSPPEARGQNIQY
>12|TRBV7-9|TRBJ2-3
ASSLEGVEDTQY
>11|TRBV29-1|TRBJ2-7
SVVQGSSYEQY
>12|TRBV3-1|TRBJ2-1
ASRPSGGANEQF
>9|TRBV20-1|TRBJ2-7
SAHTVNEQY
>9|TRBV27|TRBJ2-1
ASSSAGEQF
>13|TRBV7-9|TRBJ1-4
ASSGPTATNEKLF
>13|TRBV11-2|TRBJ2-7
ASSSTSGVSYEQY
>14|TRBV20-1|TRBJ1-2
SASDPGRVYSYGYT
>14|TRBV28|TRBJ2-4
ASSLYTNLAKNIQY
>13|TRBV15|TRBJ2-7
ATSRGTASRSEQY
>12|TRBV12-3/TRBV12-4|TRBJ2-5
ASSFSGIQETQY
>10|TRBV12-3/TRBV12-4|TRBJ1-6
ASTYGGSPLH
>11|TRBV5-6|TRBJ2-5
ASSLRIQETQY
>11|TRBV5-1|TRBJ1-2
ASSVDTYYGYT
>13|TRBV2|TRBJ2-3
ASSENPGATNTQY
>10|TRBV7-9|TRBJ2-1
ASRPGNNEQF
>13|TRBV6-1|TRBJ1-1
ASSALLSSNTEAF
>14|TRBV28|TRBJ1-1
ASSLRTGGTGTEAF
>14|TRBV11-2|TRBJ2-1
ASSLRAGGPGNEQF
>11|TRBV9|TRBJ1-4
ASSVWPGAELF
>14|TRBV12-3/TRBV12-4|TRBJ2-7
ASSLGGREDPYEQY
>14|TRBV5-1|TRBJ2-1
ASSSWTSGSYNEQF
>11|TRBV27|TRBJ2-5
ASSLSGRSSQY
>11|TRBV6-2/TRBV6-3|TRBJ2-1
ASSSGLAEEQF
>11|TRBV6-1|TRBJ1-1
ASRGRANTEAF